Given below is one T cell receptor beta chain in context. Its target is not known. Germline CDR1 SGHDT, CDR2 YYEEEE. The CDR3 is 15 residues long. Trimming cost V 4 bases and J 0 bases; bases outside gene matches: 6. Primers for the PCR totalled 60 Vbeta and 13 Jbeta. TCRdb's copy holds only in-frame clones and misses some; the assay was immunoSEQ multiplex PCR. The listing records approximately 190,000 clones. This entry is derived from a study of cytomegalovirus exposure and HLA in healthy donors. Study information: Across around 400 genotyped donors, around 80% landed in the Caucasian-associated ancestry cluster.

Findings of the study overall: Certain indistinguishable V segments, among them TRBV6-2 and TRBV6-3, were excluded. HLA allele associations emerged for around 15,000 TCR beta sequences in a later analysis, at 0.05 false discovery rate.

This chain uses TRBV5-6 with TRBJ1-2; 7 bases align to TRBD1. The sequencing input was PBMCs. This TCR came from a man aged 25-45 years in good health and CMV-seronegative. CDR3 DNA sequence: TGTGCCAGCAGCGCTGGGACAGCCTCTAACTATGGCTACACCTTC. Protein: CASSAGTASNYGYTF.